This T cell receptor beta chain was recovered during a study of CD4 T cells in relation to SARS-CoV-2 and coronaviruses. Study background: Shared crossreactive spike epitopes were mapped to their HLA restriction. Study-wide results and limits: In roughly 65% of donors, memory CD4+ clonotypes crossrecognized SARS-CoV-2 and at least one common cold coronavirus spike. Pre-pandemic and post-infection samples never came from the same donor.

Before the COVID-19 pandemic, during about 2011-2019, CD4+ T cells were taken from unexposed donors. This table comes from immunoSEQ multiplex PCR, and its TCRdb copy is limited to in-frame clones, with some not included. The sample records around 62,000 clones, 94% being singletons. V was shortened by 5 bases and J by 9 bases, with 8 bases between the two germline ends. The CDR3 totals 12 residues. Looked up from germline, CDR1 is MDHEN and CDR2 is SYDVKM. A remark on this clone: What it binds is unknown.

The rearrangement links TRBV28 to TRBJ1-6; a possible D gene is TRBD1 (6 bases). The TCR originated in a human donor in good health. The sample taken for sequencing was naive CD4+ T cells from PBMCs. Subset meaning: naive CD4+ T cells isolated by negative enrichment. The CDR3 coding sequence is TGTGCCAGCAGTACAGGGCCTTCACCCCTCCACTTT. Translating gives CASSTGPSPLHF.